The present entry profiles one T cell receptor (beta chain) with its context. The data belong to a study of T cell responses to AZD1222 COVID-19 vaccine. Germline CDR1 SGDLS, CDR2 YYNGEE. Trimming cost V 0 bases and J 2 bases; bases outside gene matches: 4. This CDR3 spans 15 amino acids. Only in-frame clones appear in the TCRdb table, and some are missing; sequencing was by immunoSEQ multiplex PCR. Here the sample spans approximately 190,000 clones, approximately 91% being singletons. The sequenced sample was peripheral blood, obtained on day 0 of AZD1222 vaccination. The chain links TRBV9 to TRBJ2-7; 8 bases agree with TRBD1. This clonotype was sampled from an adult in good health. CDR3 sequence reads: CASSVAGGSTYEQYF. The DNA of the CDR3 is TGTGCCAGCAGCGTAGCAGGGGGCTCCACCTACGAGCAGTACTTC.